The T cell receptor (beta chain) under discussion was sequenced for a study of blood T cell repertoires in COVID-19. Produced via immunoSEQ multiplex PCR; TCRdb's table is partial and in-frame only. This table has approximately 220,000 clones, 80% to 90% appearing once. Sequencing input: PBMCs or T cells enriched from blood (not recorded which). This sequence was found in a woman in her twenties or thirties with acute COVID-19.

The CDR3: CASSEDRDVDEQYF. The DNA of the CDR3 is TGCGCCAGCAGTGAGGACAGGGATGTGGACGAGCAGTACTTC. The V call is TRBV10-1, the J call TRBJ2-7; 7 positions agree with TRBD1. V lost 2 bases, J lost 5 bases, and 6 bases stayed unmatched. This CDR3 comprises 14 residues. Germline-derived CDR1 and CDR2 are WNHNN and SYGVQD (reference sequence).